The 29 T cell receptor beta chains below were found in one sample sequenced in a study of cytomegalovirus exposure and HLA in healthy donors. The primer mix had 60 Vbeta and 13 Jbeta primers. Only in-frame clones appear in the TCRdb table, and some are missing; sequencing was by immunoSEQ multiplex PCR. The repertoire consists of roughly 58,000 clones, with around 83% occurring once and the leading ten covering 1.6%. The sequencing sample was made of PBMCs. Receptors were obtained from a human donor in good health.

This chain uses TRBV18 with TRBJ2-2, with D maybe TRBD1 (5 bases). CDR3 length: 15 amino acids. V was cut by 3 bases and J by 1 base, with 9 bases left in between. The germline V gene has CDR1 KGHSH and CDR2 LQKENI. For the CDR3, the DNA is TGTGCCAGCTCACCCCGTCAGGGGAACACCGGGGAGCTGTTTTTT. This translates into CASSPRQGNTGELFF.

The chain couples TRBV2 to TRBJ2-3, with 10 bases aligning to TRBD2. Germline-derived CDR1 and CDR2 are SNHLY and FYNNEI. This CDR3 has 15 residues. The V gene end was trimmed by 7 bases and the J gene end by 4 bases; junction bases not matched to a gene: 8. The chain's CDR3 is CASTLSGGTSDTQYF. CDR3 nucleotide sequence: TGTGCCAGCACCCTTAGCGGGGGGACGTCAGATACGCAGTATTTT.

The V call is TRBV4-1, the J call TRBJ2-5; D ambiguous. The CDR3 has 16 residues. Trimming took off 0 bases at V and 5 bases at J, with 16 bases between the two ends. In germline, CDR1 is MGHRA, CDR2 YSYEKL. DNA of the CDR3: TGCGCCAGCAGCCAAGACTACTCCGGTTTTCGGGAGACCCAGTACTTC. It is translated as CASSQDYSGFRETQYF.

The chain joins TRBV11-2 to TRBJ1-1; no clear D gene. The germline V gene has CDR1 SGHAT and CDR2 FQNNGV. The CDR3 consists of 14 residues. V gave up 4 bases and J gave up 4 bases, with 13 bases separating them. DNA of the CDR3: TGTGCCAGCAGCTCAATTATCGAGGGCACTGAAGCTTTCTTT. This gives the protein CASSSIIEGTEAFF.

This sequence joins TRBV6-5 and TRBJ2-3; 13 bases map to TRBD2. Unmatched junction bases numbered 5, after V lost 6 bases and J lost 5 bases. Germline lookup yields CDR1 MNHEY and CDR2 SVGAGI. The length of the CDR3 is 15 residues. The CDR3 DNA follows: TGTGCCAGCAGGCGGACTAGCGGGAGTCAAGATACGCAGTATTTT. It yields the protein CASRRTSGSQDTQYF.

The gene calls are TRBV30 and TRBJ1-5; tentative D call: TRBD1 (5 bases). CDR3 size: 13 residues. The germline gives CDR1 GTSNPN, CDR2 SVGIG (reference sequence). V lost 2 bases to trimming and J lost 7 bases, with 12 bases between them. The DNA of the CDR3 is TGTGCCTGGAGTTCCGACAGCGAGCAGCCCCAGCATTTT. It specifies CAWSSDSEQPQHF.

The chain recombines TRBV11-3 with TRBJ2-5; the D gene is possibly TRBD1 (6 bases). The CDR3 loop spans 14 amino acids. Germline V gives CDR1 SGHNT, CDR2 YENEEA. Trimming cost V 3 bases and J 2 bases, with 10 bases left between them. The CDR3: CASSFGTLQETQYF. The CDR3 DNA sequence: TGTGCCAGCAGCTTCGGGACACTACAAGAGACCCAGTACTTC.

This clone was counted once. V gene TRBV6-5 combines with J gene TRBJ1-6; TRBD1 is a possible D gene (6 bases). Between the trimmed V and J ends, which lost 0 bases and 1 base, there was a span of 7 bases. CDR1 and CDR2 (germline): MNHEY, SVGAGI. The CDR3 totals 16 residues. CDR3 sequence reads: CASSYSTGSYNSPLHF. The CDR3, as DNA: TGTGCCAGCAGTTACTCGACAGGATCCTATAATTCACCCCTCCACTTT.

This chain uses TRBV10-3 with TRBJ1-1, with 8 bases lining up with TRBD1. The CDR3 consists of 14 residues. Germline V gene data show CDR1 as ENHRY and CDR2 as SYGVKD. V lost 6 bases, J lost 1 base, and 4 bases stayed unmatched. CDR3 region: CAIRPGGQNTEAFF. In DNA form, the CDR3 reads TGTGCCATCAGGCCAGGGGGCCAGAACACTGAAGCTTTCTTT.

The chain is built from TRBV9 and TRBJ2-1; 12 nucleotides align to TRBD2. The ends lost 4 bases at V and 15 bases at J; junction bases unmatched: 8. This CDR3 is built from 13 residues. Germline CDR1 and CDR2: SGDLS and YYNGEE. The CDR3 DNA reads TGTGCCAGCAGCACTCGACTAGCGGGGGTTCTGTTCTTC. Protein product: CASSTRLAGVLFF.

This chain joins TRBV10-3 and TRBJ1-5, with D uncertain. Germline V gene sequence: CDR1 ENHRY, CDR2 SYGVKD. This CDR3 region has 13 residues. Trimming removed 4 bases at V and 4 bases at J, with 8 bases between. Here the CDR3 DNA reads TGTGCCATCAGTGCCGACGGGAATCAGCCCCAGCATTTT. It yields the protein CAISADGNQPQHF.

V and J are TRBV5-8 and TRBJ2-7; 7 bases are shared with TRBD1. Germline V gene data show CDR1 as SGHTS and CDR2 as YDEGEE. J was trimmed by 4 bases and V by 4 bases; bases with no gene match: 11. This CDR3 comprises 15 residues. This CDR3 reads CASSTPGTVMYEQYF. The CDR3 DNA reads TGTGCCAGCAGCACCCCCGGGACAGTGATGTACGAGCAGTACTTC.

The chain recombines TRBV29-1 with TRBJ2-7; D perhaps matches TRBD2 (6 bases). Trimming removed 1 base at V and 4 bases at J, with 11 bases between. Germline CDR1 reads SQVTM; CDR2 reads ANQGSEA. This CDR3 contains 13 residues. CDR3 region: CSVEAGDGYEQYF. The CDR3 nucleotides read TGCAGCGTTGAAGCGGGAGATGGGTACGAGCAGTACTTC.

The chain is built from TRBV5-1 and TRBJ2-3; a possible D gene is TRBD2 (5 bases). The CDR3 covers 14 residues. V lost 6 bases, J lost 2 bases, and 13 bases lay in between. CDR1 and CDR2 from the germline V gene are SGHRS and YFSETQ. CDR3 in DNA: TGCGCCAGCACTGGTCTAGCAACCACAGATACGCAGTATTTT. Its protein product is CASTGLATTDTQYF.

The chain joins TRBV10-3 to TRBJ2-7, with 14 bases identical to TRBD2. This CDR3 is 16 amino acids long. Germline assignment: CDR1 ENHRY and CDR2 SYGVKD. J was trimmed by 6 bases and V by 2 bases; bases with no gene match: 6. The CDR3 nucleotides are TGTGCCATCAGTGAGCGGCCGGGACTAGCGGGAGTCGAGCAGTACTTC. Encoded protein: CAISERPGLAGVEQYF.

The chain is built from TRBV27 and TRBJ1-2; 12 bases map to TRBD1. V shed 0 bases and J 4 bases; nucleotides not matched to a gene: 3. Germline CDR1 reads MNHEY; CDR2 reads SMNVEV (reference sequence). This CDR3 has 16 amino acids. The CDR3 sequence is CASSLSGTGGSYGYTF. CDR3 in DNA: TGTGCCAGCAGTTTATCTGGGACAGGGGGCAGCTATGGCTACACCTTC.

The chain joins TRBV19 to TRBJ2-3; D gene unclear. V dropped 1 base and J dropped 1 base, with 3 bases sitting between them. The CDR3 runs 13 residues. In germline, CDR1 is LNHDA, CDR2 SQIVND (reference sequence). The CDR3 DNA follows: TGTGCCAGTAGTATAGTAGGCACAGATACGCAGTATTTT. Protein sequence: CASSIVGTDTQYF. The whole variable domain, filled in from reference TRBV19 and TRBJ2-3, reads DGGITQSPKYLFRKEGQNVTLSCEQNLNHDAMYWYRQDPGQGLRLIYYSQIVNDFQKGDIAEGYSVSREKKESFPLTVTSAQKNPTAFYLCASSIVGTDTQYFGPGTRLTVL.

Comments on this clone: The germline gene is not matched at one end of the junction; a read error may be the cause. DNA of the CDR3: TGTGCCAGTAGTATGGGACTAGCGGGAGGGCCTTTTACCGAGACCCGGTACTTC. Encoded protein: CASSMGLAGGPFTETRYF. This chain links TRBV19 with TRBJ2-5; 16 positions agree with TRBD2. Germline CDR1 reads LNHDA; CDR2 reads SQIVND (reference sequence). The CDR3 spans 18 residues.

In its sample, this clone was seen once. This chain connects TRBV7-9 to TRBJ2-7; the D gene is possibly TRBD1 (6 bases). This CDR3 region has 13 residues. Germline V lookup: CDR1 SEHNR, CDR2 FQNEAQ (reference sequence). V was shortened by 9 bases and J by 0 bases, with 12 bases between the two germline ends. CDR3 residues: CASQTGPSYEQYF. In nucleotides, the CDR3 is TGTGCCAGTCAGACAGGACCCTCCTACGAGCAGTACTTC. The variable domain in full, with the rest retrieved from reference TRBV7-9 and TRBJ2-7, is DTGVSQNPRHKITKRGQNVTFRCDPISEHNRLYWYRQTLGQGPEFLTYFQNEAQLEKSRLLSDRFSAERPKGSFSTLEIQRTEQGDSAMYLCASQTGPSYEQYFGPGTRLTVT.

DNA of the CDR3: TGTGCCAGCAGTTACAACACCGGGACTAGTAATGAGCAGTTCTTC. This gives the protein CASSYNTGTSNEQFF. The V and J genes are TRBV6-6 and TRBJ2-1, with 8 bases fitting TRBD2. The junction had 7 bases not matched to a gene; V was cut back by 2 bases and J by 7 bases. Germline CDR1 reads MNHNY; CDR2 reads SVGAGI (reference sequence). The CDR3 sequence is 15 residues long.

This clone was detected only once. The rearrangement joins TRBV20-1 to TRBJ2-1; no definite D call. The germline V and J ends were trimmed by 4 bases and 14 bases, with 6 bases remaining between them. This CDR3 is 8 amino acids long. CDR1 DFQATT and CDR2 SNEGSKA come from the germline V gene (reference sequence). The CDR3 reads CSATTEFF. As DNA, the CDR3 is TGCAGTGCTACTACCGAGTTCTTC.

The CDR3 loop reads CASSYSGLPRKGYTF. CDR3 bases: TGTGCCAGCAGTTACTCGGGCCTCCCGCGAAAGGGCTACACCTTC. V is TRBV6-5 and J is TRBJ1-2, with no clear D. CDR1 MNHEY and CDR2 SVGAGI come from the germline V gene. This CDR3 has 15 amino acids. V was shortened by 0 bases and J by 8 bases, with 16 bases between the two germline ends.

The V call is TRBV18, the J call TRBJ1-2, with a tentative D call TRBD1 (6 bases). The V and J ends lost 0 bases and 8 bases respectively, with 16 bases between them. Germline CDR1 reads KGHSH; CDR2 reads LQKENI. The CDR3 spans 15 residues. The DNA for the CDR3 is TGTGCCAGCTCACCACCAGGACAGCGGAGAGAAGGCTACACCTTC. Its translation is CASSPPGQRREGYTF.

This clone was counted only a few times. The V and J genes are TRBV7-2 and TRBJ1-2; TRBD1 matches at 9 bases. This CDR3 has 14 residues. Germline lookup yields CDR1 SGHTA and CDR2 FQGNSA. After removal of 0 bases from V and 8 bases from J, the junction contained 4 bases not matched to a gene. Here the CDR3 DNA reads TGTGCCAGCAGCTTAGCAGGGACAGGGAGCGGCTACACCTTC. Protein product: CASSLAGTGSGYTF. Supplemented by reference TRBV7-2 and TRBJ1-2, the full variable domain reads GAGVSQSPSNKVTEKGKDVELRCDPISGHTALYWYRQSLGQGLEFLIYFQGNSAPDKSGLPSDRFSAERTGGSVSTLTIQRTQQEDSAVYLCASSLAGTGSGYTFGSGTRLTVV.

The rearrangement links TRBV7-2 to TRBJ2-1; tentative D call: TRBD1 (5 bases). Trimming took 5 bases from V and 2 from J, leaving 13 bases between them. The CDR3 is 15 residues long. Germline lookup yields CDR1 SGHTA and CDR2 FQGNSA. The DNA for the CDR3 is TGTGCCAGCAGCACCCGTCCAGGGACCTACAATGAGCAGTTCTTC. Amino acids: CASSTRPGTYNEQFF.

This chain connects TRBV6-1 to TRBJ2-7; TRBD1 might be the D (6 bases). The germline CDR1 and CDR2 sequences are MNHNS and SASEGT. This CDR3 has 19 amino acids. Trimming removed 0 bases from V and 7 bases from J, with 28 bases in between. The CDR3 protein is CASSEAPGQTYNIYEEQYF. CDR3 DNA: TGTGCCAGCAGTGAAGCCCCCGGACAGACTTACAATATCTACGAGGAGCAGTACTTC.

The chain couples TRBV5-6 to TRBJ1-6, with TRBD1 as a possible D gene (5 bases). Trimming pared 4 bases from V and 6 bases from J, leaving 17 bases between. The CDR3 consists of 16 residues. Germline V gene lookup returns CDR1 SGHDT and CDR2 YYEEEE. CDR3 in amino acids: CASSPGHARFNSPLHF. The CDR3 DNA reads TGTGCCAGCAGCCCCGGACACGCCCGTTTTAATTCACCCCTCCACTTT.

This clone is a singleton in its sample. The chain uses TRBV4-3 and TRBJ1-6; 9 nucleotides align to TRBD1. The CDR3 runs to 16 residues. Germline CDR1 reads LGHNA; CDR2 reads YSLEER. The V segment lost 0 bases and the J segment 8 bases; nucleotides outside the gene matches: 5. The CDR3 DNA sequence: TGCGCCAGCAGCCAAGAATCGGGGACAGGGTATTCACCCCTCCACTTT. It is translated as CASSQESGTGYSPLHF.

The chain couples TRBV7-2 to TRBJ2-4, with D possibly matching TRBD2 (7 bases). Trimming removed 1 base from V and 5 bases from J, with 18 bases in between. The CDR3 covers 17 residues. The germline V gene has CDR1 SGHTA and CDR2 FQGNSA. The CDR3 region has the DNA TGTGCCAGCAGCTTAGGACTTGCGAGGGGGGGGGAAAACATTCAGTACTTC. It is translated as CASSLGLARGGENIQYF.